The subject of this entry is one T cell receptor (beta chain). Its target antigen remains unknown. One end of the junction varies from germline; a read error may be responsible. These data originate in a study of shared clonotypes between healthy human individuals (dated by TCRdb to about 2020). A note on the overall study: The cohort comprised two women and a few men aged 18 to 49 years. Between about 0.8 and 9 billion PBMCs per donor were obtained by leukapheresis. Libraries were prepared and TCR repertoires were sequenced by different laboratories using diverse techniques, in order to increase sequencing depth and limit assay-specific biases. For each donor, CD4 naive and CD4 memory were each run on three plates, CD8 naive on two plates, and CD8 memory on one plate. To estimate repertoire size and how much clonotype sharing occurs between individuals, the study deeply sequenced the blood TCR repertoires of several healthy adults.

Using the deep immunoSEQ assay, TCR CDR3 regions were amplified from genomic DNA by multiplex PCR. Extracted genomic DNA from each cell subset was spread evenly across all wells of several immunoSEQ 96-well plates, with each plate serving as a replicate. For sorted subsets, 200 to 250 ng genomic DNA, equal to about 30,000 T cell genomes, was loaded into each replicate PCR. Purified libraries were measured with a Qubit 3.0 fluorometer, size-checked on a Bioanalyzer 2100, and measured again with the KAPA Library Quantification kit. Every immunoSEQ 96-well plate was sequenced on a separate single-read 150-cycle Illumina NextSeq 550 flow cell. Processing in the source paper ran as follows. Because only junctional sequences without quality scores were contained in the immunoSEQ output, filtering matching that applied to full-length reads could not be performed. To assign V/J genes and CDR3, sequences were annotated against IMGT germline references using PyIR, a Python wrapper for IgBLAST v1.9. Reads with weak V/J assignments (E-value above 1e-6), missing CDR3, stop codons, out-of-frame junctions, or ambiguous translated residues were removed. V3J clonotypes were defined by identical inferred V gene, J gene, and CDR3 amino acid sequence. To compute the percentage overlap between repertoires, the number of shared unique clonotypes was divided by the size of the smaller repertoire. Repertoire richness was assessed with RTK rarefaction, the Chao1 estimator, and Recon v2.1 estimates of unobserved clonotypes. Generation probabilities for all TCRbeta clonotypes obtained by the gDNA method from four donors were computed using OLGA. Here the immuneACCESS table is served through TCRdb, limited to in-frame sequences with V and J called. Missing clones are a known gap in these copies; in checked studies unresolved V genes cover under half, and the rest lacks a known reason. V, J and clone size were drawn from that table, and D and trimming were deduced from the DNA. Across this sample there are roughly 2.6 million clones, with 85% to 95% seen only once. The leading ten clones occupy under 0.15% of the sample.

CDR1 MRHNA and CDR2 SNTAGT were looked up in the germline V gene. The CDR3 sequence holds 16 residues, the cysteine and phenylalanine included. The CDR3 DNA has 48 bases and is translated from base 1. Healthy HIV-negative adults with no recently reported acute infections or vaccinations were included as donors. Only Caucasian adults living in Nashville, Tennessee, USA were represented among the donors. Magnetic negative selection was used to enrich CD4+ T cells, after which naive cells were positively selected on CD45RA and the negative fraction became the memory subset. After blood collection by leukapheresis, PBMCs were isolated using Ficoll-Histopaque density gradient centrifugation and then cryopreserved in the vapor phase of liquid nitrogen. Analytical flow cytometry was used to check the purity and quantity of each magnetically sorted T cell population. Each sorted fraction had its genomic DNA isolated and then quantified by UV absorbance on a Nanodrop 2000c.

Study-wide findings and limitations: Compared with non-shared clonotypes, the clonotypes found in all four sorted-subset donors had higher generation probabilities. Because the study included only a small number of donors, the genetic and exposure-history diversity represented was limited. When a few donors were compared, the shared fraction of clonotypes was around 5.1% for naive CD4, less than 4% for naive CD8, roughly 2.5% for memory CD4, and under 0.5% for memory CD8. Sampling was limited to blood, and TCR repertoires in tissue likely differ from TCR repertoires in blood. Rarefaction of sorted-subset datasets indicated incomplete sequencing despite the large sequencing depth. Pairwise subsampling indicated that sequencing depth was expected to affect the degree of clonotype sharing among donors. Naive subsets generally had larger estimated clonotype richness than memory subsets did.

The source of this sequence is a man between 18 and 29 years old in good health. The chain links TRBV6-4 with TRBJ1-3, with 8 middle bases fitting TRBD1. The sequencing sample was made of naive CD4+ T cells sorted from blood. In the paper's terms, the cell subset or site label means: CD45RA+ positively selected. CDR3 protein: CASSDWETGAGNTIYF. The DNA is TGTGCCAGCAGTGACTGGGAGACAGGGGCTGGCAACACCATATATTTT.